These T cell receptor beta chains were read from a single sample in a study of T cells after yellow fever vaccination. From the 5' RACE reads, TCRdb called clonotypes with MiXCR, one entry per CDR3 protein. Of 280,000 or so distinct CDR3 sequences in the sample, 7.5% to 9.5% were seen once. The input for sequencing was CD4+ T cells sorted from PBMCs, taken 5 days after the yellow fever booster vaccination. The receptors originated from a man younger than 35 who received the YFV17D yellow fever vaccine. The CDR3 runs from the conserved cysteine through the conserved F or W. Each record gives: D gene, clone size, V gene, J gene, CDR3 protein, CDR3 DNA. A D gene is named only where the DNA matches it firmly. The size field is filled for only some rows; it gives once, few, many or a size class.

NA,NA,TRBV15,TRBJ2-2,CATRETGTAGELFF,TGTGCCACCAGAGAGACAGGGACTGCCGGGGAGCTGTTTTTT
NA,NA,TRBV3-1,TRBJ1-1,CASSQGSPNTEAFF,TGTGCCAGCAGCCAAGGTAGTCCGAACACTGAAGCTTTCTTT
TRBD1,NA,TRBV5-1,TRBJ1-2,CATKQDRGAYGYTF,TGCGCCACCAAACAGGACAGGGGAGCTTATGGCTACACCTTC
TRBD2,NA,TRBV27,TRBJ2-3,CASSSSTSWGSDTQYF,TGTGCCAGCAGTTCGTCGACTAGCTGGGGATCAGATACGCAGTATTTT
TRBD1,many,TRBV12-3/TRBV12-4,TRBJ1-1,CASSSGQGITEAFF,TGTGCCAGCAGTTCCGGACAGGGTATCACTGAAGCTTTCTTT
TRBD2,few,TRBV9,TRBJ2-3,CASSVGLAGGGRTDTQYF,TGTGCCAGCAGCGTAGGGCTAGCGGGGGGTGGACGCACAGATACGCAGTATTTT
TRBD2,few,TRBV7-3,TRBJ2-1,CASSPGTSGGVDEQFF,TGTGCCAGCAGCCCCGGGACTAGCGGGGGGGTAGATGAGCAGTTCTTC
NA,NA,TRBV7-2,TRBJ1-2,CASSLSRGRSDGYTF,TGTGCCAGCAGCTTAAGCCGGGGGCGATCAGATGGCTACACCTTC
TRBD2,few,TRBV7-2,TRBJ2-7,CASGPGTRFSEQYF,TGTGCCAGCGGTCCCGGGACTAGATTCTCCGAGCAGTACTTC
NA,few,TRBV5-6,TRBJ2-5,CASSLAIGPAYF,TGTGCCAGCAGCTTGGCTATAGGGCCAGCGTACTTC
NA,NA,TRBV4-1,TRBJ2-1,CASSGGPRGYNEQFF,TGCGCCAGCAGCGGGGGACCAAGGGGCTACAATGAGCAGTTCTTC
NA,NA,TRBV29-1,TRBJ2-5,CSGFEETQYF,TGCAGCGGGTTCGAGGAGACCCAGTACTTC
TRBD2,few,TRBV5-6,TRBJ2-3,CASSLAGSGRGDTQYF,TGTGCCAGCAGCTTGGCGGGGTCCGGGAGGGGAGATACGCAGTATTTT
TRBD2,NA,TRBV12-3/TRBV12-4,TRBJ2-5,CASSPLAGGLGTQYF,TGTGCCAGCAGTCCCTTGGCGGGGGGGTTGGGGACCCAGTACTTC
NA,few,TRBV5-1,TRBJ2-1,CASRWVGTRGNEQFF,TGCGCCAGCAGATGGGTCGGAACCAGGGGAAATGAGCAGTTCTTC
TRBD1,NA,TRBV5-4,TRBJ2-6,CASSFGQGATGANVLTF,TGTGCCAGCAGCTTTGGACAGGGGGCTACTGGGGCCAACGTCCTGACTTTC
NA,NA,TRBV4-3,TRBJ1-6,CASSQEGGRANSPLHF,TGCGCCAGCAGCCAAGAGGGGGGCAGGGCAAATTCACCCCTCCACTTT
NA,many,TRBV24-1,TRBJ2-1,CATSDSTRAYNEQFF,TGTGCCACCAGTGATTCGACTAGGGCCTACAATGAGCAGTTCTTC
NA,few,TRBV11-2,TRBJ1-6,CASSPHLAGNNSPLHF,TGTGCCAGCAGCCCCCACCTGGCAGGGAATAATTCACCCCTCCACTTT
TRBD2,few,TRBV4-2,TRBJ2-5,CASSQDGVAGGLETQYF,TGTGCCAGCAGCCAAGATGGGGTAGCGGGGGGACTAGAGACCCAGTACTTC
TRBD2,NA,TRBV6-6,TRBJ2-3,CASIQGLERNTQYF,TGTGCCAGCATCCAAGGACTAGAGAGAAATACGCAGTATTTT
TRBD2,few,TRBV7-3,TRBJ2-2,CASSPSGGFTGELFF,TGTGCCAGCAGTCCGAGCGGGGGGTTTACCGGGGAGCTGTTTTTT
TRBD2,few,TRBV20-1,TRBJ2-3,CSASLLRRGVTDTQYF,TGCAGTGCTAGTCTATTACGCCGGGGGGTCACAGATACGCAGTATTTT
NA,many,TRBV6-5,TRBJ2-4,CASSYSDRKNIQYF,TGTGCCAGCAGTTACTCGGACCGGAAAAACATTCAGTACTTC
NA,few,TRBV5-4,TRBJ1-4,CASSQTSAVGEKLFF,TGTGCCAGCAGCCAAACGTCGGCAGTAGGAGAAAAACTGTTTTTT
TRBD1,NA,TRBV12-3/TRBV12-4,TRBJ2-3,CASSQTGVPTDTQYF,TGTGCCAGCAGTCAAACAGGGGTCCCCACAGATACGCAGTATTTT
NA,many,TRBV9,TRBJ2-1,CASSVDPVYNEQFF,TGTGCCAGCAGCGTAGATCCGGTTTACAATGAGCAGTTCTTC
NA,NA,TRBV6-2/TRBV6-3,TRBJ2-3,CASTLRDSATQYF,TGTGCCAGCACCCTACGGGACTCCGCTACGCAGTATTTT
NA,NA,TRBV6-4,TRBJ2-2,CASSDSSATGELFF,TGTGCCAGCAGTGACTCAAGCGCCACCGGGGAGCTGTTTTTT
NA,NA,TRBV20-1,TRBJ2-1,CSAMLLGAGYNEQFF,TGCAGTGCTATGTTGTTGGGTGCAGGGTACAATGAGCAGTTCTTC
NA,NA,TRBV9,TRBJ2-2,CASSVSGANTGELFF,TGTGCCAGCAGCGTGAGCGGAGCGAACACCGGGGAGCTGTTTTTT
NA,few,TRBV5-1,TRBJ2-3,CASSLEAGYGADTQYF,TGCGCCAGCAGCCTGGAAGCAGGGTATGGCGCAGATACGCAGTATTTT
TRBD2,few,TRBV7-8,TRBJ2-1,CASSLGLRAGAASSYNEQFF,TGTGCCAGCAGCTTAGGATTGCGAGCGGGGGCCGCTAGCTCCTACAATGAGCAGTTCTTC
NA,NA,TRBV10-3,TRBJ1-3,CAISAPGLLSGNTIYF,TGTGCCATCAGCGCCCCAGGGTTGCTATCGGGAAACACCATATATTTT
TRBD2,many,TRBV9,TRBJ2-2,CASSVASGTSLTGELFF,TGTGCCAGCAGCGTAGCCTCCGGGACTAGTCTCACCGGGGAGCTGTTTTTT
NA,NA,TRBV25-1,TRBJ1-6,CASRRTGYNSPLHF,TGTGCCAGCAGACGGACGGGGTATAATTCACCCCTCCACTTT
NA,NA,TRBV4-3,TRBJ2-7,CASSQELVSGVGTYEQYF,TGCGCCAGCAGCCAAGAGTTGGTCAGTGGTGTGGGGACCTACGAGCAGTACTTC
NA,few,TRBV6-5,TRBJ1-2,CASKPPGDGYGYTF,TGTGCCAGCAAACCCCCAGGGGATGGCTATGGCTACACCTTC
NA,few,TRBV7-2,TRBJ1-2,CASSLVGGENYGYTF,TGTGCCAGCAGCTTAGTCGGTGGGGAAAACTATGGCTACACCTTC
NA,NA,TRBV20-1,TRBJ1-2,CSAPPGNYGYTF,TGCAGTGCCCCTCCCGGGAACTATGGCTACACCTTC
TRBD2,NA,TRBV7-9,TRBJ2-5,CASSLAAGGLQETQYF,TGTGCCAGCAGTTTGGCAGCGGGGGGACTCCAAGAGACCCAGTACTTC
NA,NA,TRBV7-2,TRBJ2-2,CASSFRGPNTGELFF,TGTGCCAGCAGCTTCAGGGGTCCGAACACCGGGGAGCTGTTTTTT